Detailed here is one T cell receptor (beta chain). Its antigen is unknown. No base quality information exists; no much larger clone differs at one position. The record originates from a study of blood T cell repertoires in COVID-19 (dated by TCRdb to 2018 to 2020). Broadly, across the study: The collaborator samples originated in the United States, Italy and Spain and spanned the acute and convalescent phases of COVID-19. The material from the prospective study consisted of cDNA or gDNA derived from T cells, B-cell-depleted T cells, or PBMCs. Nearly every sample came with metadata listing a de-identified subject ID, COVID-19 status, age in years and sex. Where HLA class I and class II types were available, the types were taken from metadata supplied by the sample provider, not from assay-based typing. A freely available public database, intended as a resource for researchers studying the immune response to SARS-CoV-2, is where the repertoires were released. Deeply sampled blood TCRbeta repertoires from subjects exposed to, actively infected with, or recovered from COVID-19 were included in the dataset. Samples came from the ongoing ImmuneRACE study (first 160 participants) plus 1,254 subjects from 6 global collaborators. Here is what the overall study found, with its caveats: Clinical and demographic metadata were provided uncurated, with the amount varying by source and participant.

TCRbeta CDR3 regions were amplified from genomic DNA using the immunoSEQ Assay, a bias-controlled multiplex PCR. In the original analysis: Nucleated cell counts per sample were estimated from amplification of reference gene primers within the assay. To quantify the absolute abundance of each unique TCRbeta CDR3 rearrangement, sequence reads were collapsed and filtered. For each sample, productive Simpson clonality was calculated by taking the square root of Simpson's diversity index across productive rearrangements. As stored in TCRdb, this immuneACCESS dataset retains in-frame rearrangements with V and J assigned. A fraction of the clones does not appear; measured against another copy, unresolved V genes explain less than half of the discrepancy, and the remainder lacks a known reason. V and J calls and clone size are as listed in that table; D and trimming were resolved from the DNA. The sample table records about 200,000 clones; 75% to 90% of these occur just once. Clones ranked in the top ten supply 8% to 10% of the sample.

One collaborating source in Seattle enrolled patients during active infection and followed them longitudinally through the course of disease. The collaborating institutions used their own protocols to collect whole blood in K2EDTA tubes. For TCRbeta analysis, collaborator samples were shipped as frozen whole blood, as isolated PBMCs, or as DNA extracted from either sample type. The junction carries 22 bases between V and J, which are trimmed by 6 bases and 10 bases respectively. The germline V gene (reference sequence) specifies SEHNR as CDR1 and FQNEAQ as CDR2. The CDR3 runs 16 amino acids, cysteine and phenylalanine included. The kept DNA is CDR3 alone, 48 bases in frame from the first base.

This TCR came from a woman of 80 years or more with COVID-19, enrolled during active disease. The sequence joins TRBV7-9 to TRBJ1-6; the D gene is not confidently resolved. The sample consisted of peripheral blood. The CDR3 region reads CASSPSRGTDGSPLHF. DNA sequence: TGTGCCAGCAGTCCTTCCCGGGGAACAGACGGCTCACCCCTCCACTTT.